The 30 T cell receptor beta chains below were found in one sample sequenced in a study of T-cell reconstitution after alpha-beta-depleted transplantation in children. Unique molecular identifiers were incorporated during preparation of the TCRbeta library. TCRdb reprocessed the PCR reads with MiXCR, giving one entry per CDR3 protein. The table lists a few hundred thousand distinct CDR3 sequences, 27% of them singletons. Sequencing was performed on PBMCs, taken before TCRalphabeta/CD19-depleted stem cell transplant. Source of these receptors: a boy under three years old with Wiskott-Aldrich syndrome, due to receive a stem cell transplant.

J is TRBJ2-1 and V is TRBV11-3; 10 nucleotides line up with TRBD2. This CDR3 region has 16 residues. CDR1 and CDR2 from the germline V gene are SGHNT and YENEEA. The J segment lost 7 bases and the V segment lost 1 base, leaving 7 bases of the junction unmatched. The CDR3 spells CASSLGSLAGPNEQFF. The DNA of the CDR3 is TGTGCCAGCAGCTTAGGTTCACTAGCGGGACCAAATGAGCAGTTCTTC.

This clonotype was detected a few times. This chain uses TRBV20-1 with TRBJ2-7; D remains unclear. Looked up from germline, CDR1 is DFQATT and CDR2 is SNEGSKA (reference sequence). V was shortened by 6 bases and J by 6 bases, with 9 bases between the two germline ends. The CDR3 runs to 10 residues. The CDR3 spells CSAEKLEQYF. The CDR3, as DNA: TGCAGTGCCGAGAAGCTCGAGCAGTACTTC.

This chain connects TRBV18 to TRBJ1-1; tentative D call: TRBD1 (5 bases). CDR1 and CDR2 (germline): KGHSH, LQKENI. The CDR3 contains 14 residues. The V end lost 2 bases, the J end lost 0 bases, and 7 bases lay between the germline ends. The CDR3 DNA is TGTGCCAGCTCACCAGACAGAATGAACACTGAAGCTTTCTTT. It specifies CASSPDRMNTEAFF.

J is TRBJ2-1 and V is TRBV28, with a weak D call TRBD2 (5 bases). The CDR3 extends over 14 amino acids. Trimming shortened V by 7 bases and J by 0 bases, and 10 bases separated the two germline ends. From germline, CDR1 is MDHEN and CDR2 SYDVKM. The CDR3: CASNDGGSYNEQFF. The CDR3 nucleotides are TGTGCCAGCAACGACGGAGGCTCCTACAATGAGCAGTTCTTC.

The sample holds one count of this clonotype. The chain couples TRBV5-1 to TRBJ2-6; D not resolved. CDR3 length: 15 residues. V lost 4 bases and J 1 base, leaving 9 bases between the germline ends. Germline V lookup: CDR1 SGHRS, CDR2 YFSETQ. This chain's CDR3 is CASSPWLSGANVLTF. For the CDR3, the DNA is TGCGCCAGCAGCCCCTGGTTATCTGGGGCCAACGTCCTGACTTTC.

The V and J genes are TRBV4-2 and TRBJ2-2; 12 nucleotides line up with TRBD2. J was trimmed by 7 bases and V by 0 bases; bases with no gene match: 9. Germline CDR1 and CDR2: LGHNA and YNFKEQ. The CDR3 extends over 18 amino acids. The CDR3: CASSQDSSGRDFGGELFF. Here the CDR3 DNA reads TGTGCCAGCAGCCAAGATTCTAGCGGGAGGGATTTTGGCGGGGAGCTGTTTTTT.

This clonotype was counted a few times. This rearrangement joins TRBV4-1 to TRBJ2-6, with 10 bases aligning to TRBD2. The CDR3 sequence is 17 residues long. Trimming removed 4 bases from V and 4 bases from J; junction bases left unmatched: 7. Per the germline V gene, CDR1 is MGHRA and CDR2 is YSYEKL. CDR3 amino acids: CASSRIAGGLGANVLTF. CDR3 bases: TGCGCCAGCAGCCGGATAGCGGGAGGATTAGGGGCCAACGTCCTGACTTTC.

The genes are TRBV4-1 and TRBJ1-5; TRBD1 matches 7 bases. The CDR3 contains 23 residues. Germline V gives CDR1 MGHRA, CDR2 YSYEKL. The J segment lost 0 bases and the V segment lost 1 base, leaving 24 bases of the junction unmatched. The CDR3: CASSQAPPSVRDSEGYSNQPQHF. DNA for the CDR3: TGCGCCAGCAGCCAAGCCCCTCCCAGCGTCAGGGACAGCGAAGGTTATAGCAATCAGCCCCAGCATTTT.

This clonotype was seen once. This sequence joins TRBV20-1 and TRBJ2-3; D is undetermined. Germline V CDR1 and CDR2: DFQATT, SNEGSKA (reference sequence). The CDR3 extends over 13 amino acids. Trimming took 6 bases from V and 2 from J, leaving 12 bases between them. The CDR3 DNA sequence: TGCAGTGCCGCGGTGGACGTCACAGATACGCAGTATTTT. Encoded protein: CSAAVDVTDTQYF.

The chain carries TRBV20-1 and TRBJ2-4; 7 nucleotides line up with TRBD2. The junction had 7 bases not matched to a gene; V was cut back by 5 bases and J by 0 bases. There are 15 residues in the CDR3. The V gene's germline CDR1 is DFQATT and CDR2 SNEGSKA (reference sequence). CDR3 residues: CSAGGTTIAKNIQYF. CDR3 bases: TGCAGTGCTGGGGGGACTACAATAGCCAAAAACATTCAGTACTTC.

The genes are TRBV5-1 and TRBJ2-2, with 9 bases lining up with TRBD2. The V gene's germline CDR1 is SGHRS and CDR2 YFSETQ. Unmatched junction bases numbered 7, after V lost 2 bases and J lost 2 bases. The CDR3 runs to 17 residues. The CDR3 nucleotides are TGCGCCAGCAGCTTTCGGCTAGCGGGATTAAACACCGGGGAGCTGTTTTTT. Translating gives CASSFRLAGLNTGELFF.

J is TRBJ2-3 and V is TRBV27; D gene uncertain. There are 14 residues in the CDR3. The V end was cut by 2 bases, the J end by 4 bases, with 10 bases between. Germline V gene data show CDR1 as MNHEY and CDR2 as SMNVEV (reference sequence). The CDR3 DNA reads as TGTGCCAGCAGTTTAATTGTTGGGTCAGATACGCAGTATTTT. This sequence encodes CASSLIVGSDTQYF.

This clonotype was counted between two and nine times. The gene calls are TRBV6-5 and TRBJ1-1; possible D gene TRBD1, 5 bases. V gave up 2 bases and J gave up 0 bases, with 13 bases separating them. The CDR3 spans 16 residues. CDR1 and CDR2 (germline): MNHEY, SVGAGI. CDR3 bases: TGTGCCAGCAGTTACCTTCGGGACGGAATGAACACTGAAGCTTTCTTT. It is translated as CASSYLRDGMNTEAFF.

The chain couples TRBV12-3 or TRBV12-4 to TRBJ2-3; TRBD2 matches at 11 bases. This CDR3 has 17 residues. V trimming: 6 bases; J trimming: 3 bases; junction bases outside the gene matches: 11. The CDR3 loop reads CASSPSRSGRATDTQYF. The CDR3 DNA follows: TGTGCCAGCAGCCCGTCCCGTAGCGGGAGGGCGACAGATACGCAGTATTTT.

This clonotype was picked up a small number of times. The chain combines TRBV20-1 with TRBJ1-2; tentative D call: TRBD1 (5 bases). CDR1 is DFQATT and CDR2 is SNEGSKA in the germline V gene (reference sequence). This CDR3 has 13 residues. The V end lost 3 bases, the J end lost 8 bases, and 16 bases lay between the germline ends. The CDR3, as DNA: TGCAGTGCTAGTCCAGGGAACCGTGGGGGCTACACCTTC. Translated, it gives CSASPGNRGGYTF.

For the CDR3, the DNA is TGTGCCAGCAGTGAAACCGGGACAGGGCGGAAGACCCAGTACTTC. It encodes CASSETGTGRKTQYF. The chain carries TRBV25-1 and TRBJ2-5, with 9 nucleotides matching TRBD1. The CDR3 loop spans 15 amino acids. CDR1 and CDR2 from the germline V gene are MGHDK and SYGVNS. Unmatched junction bases numbered 7, after V lost 2 bases and J lost 6 bases.

This clonotype occurred a few times. The gene calls are TRBV9 and TRBJ2-3; D might be TRBD2 (6 bases). V was clipped by 4 bases and J by 3 bases, with 18 bases between them. This CDR3 has 16 residues. The germline gives CDR1 SGDLS, CDR2 YYNGEE. The CDR3 DNA is TGTGCCAGCAGCCCGCAGGACTACCGTTCGACAGATACGCAGTATTTT. It encodes CASSPQDYRSTDTQYF.

The rearrangement links TRBV5-1 to TRBJ1-2, with 8 bases fitting TRBD1. V trimming: 3 bases; J trimming: 4 bases; junction bases outside the gene matches: 5. This CDR3 contains 14 residues. The V gene's germline CDR1 is SGHRS and CDR2 YFSETQ. CDR3 in amino acids: CASSSGQGVYGYTF. The CDR3 region has the DNA TGCGCCAGCAGCTCTGGACAGGGCGTCTATGGCTACACCTTC. Looking up the rest from reference TRBV5-1 and TRBJ1-2 gives the full variable domain: KAGVTQTPRYLIKTRGQQVTLSCSPISGHRSVSWYQQTPGQGLQFLFEYFSETQRNKGNFPGRFSGRQFSNSRSEMNVSTLELGDSALYLCASSSGQGVYGYTFGSGTRLTVV.

This clonotype showed up just a few times. This rearrangement joins TRBV3-1 to TRBJ2-3; a possible D gene is TRBD2 (6 bases). CDR3 length: 16 residues. V was clipped by 2 bases and J by 3 bases, with 15 bases between them. Germline V gene lookup returns CDR1 LGHDT and CDR2 YNNKEL (reference sequence). CDR3 region: CASSQYHAGLTDTQYF. CDR3 in DNA: TGTGCCAGCAGCCAATATCATGCGGGATTGACAGATACGCAGTATTTT.

The table lists this clonotype with a few counts. The chain uses TRBV29-1 and TRBJ2-7; D not certain. The germline CDR1 and CDR2 sequences are SQVTM and ANQGSEA. V shed 5 bases and J shed 0 bases, with 5 bases lying between them. The CDR3 runs 11 residues. CDR3 sequence: CSVFSSYEQYF. As DNA, the CDR3 is TGCAGCGTTTTTAGCTCCTACGAGCAGTACTTC.

V gene TRBV6-1 combines with J gene TRBJ2-7; a weak D match, TRBD2 (6 bases). The CDR3 runs 15 residues. Germline V lookup: CDR1 MNHNS, CDR2 SASEGT. V was clipped by 7 bases and J by 2 bases, with 18 bases between them. In nucleotides, the CDR3 is TGTGCCAGCACCATACGGGAGTCAGCTCCCTACGAGCAGTACTTC. This translates into CASTIRESAPYEQYF.

The V call is TRBV5-5, the J call TRBJ2-1; D ambiguous. Germline V gene data show CDR1 as SGHKS and CDR2 as YYEKEE (reference sequence). This CDR3 is built from 15 residues. The germline V and J ends were trimmed by 0 bases and 3 bases, with 10 bases remaining between them. CDR3 in amino acids: CASSLEWHGYNEQFF. The DNA for the CDR3 is TGTGCCAGCAGCTTGGAATGGCACGGCTACAATGAGCAGTTCTTC. Variable domain in full (rest from reference TRBV5-5 and TRBJ2-1): DAGVTQSPTHLIKTRGQQVTLRCSPISGHKSVSWYQQVLGQGPQFIFQYYEKEERGRGNFPDRFSARQFPNYSSELNVNALLLGDSALYLCASSLEWHGYNEQFFGPGTRLTVL.

This clonotype was seen only a few times. The CDR3: CSARGTTKSFAYNEQFF. For the CDR3, the DNA is TGCAGTGCTAGAGGGACTACTAAGAGTTTCGCCTACAATGAGCAGTTCTTC. The genes are TRBV20-1 and TRBJ2-1; maybe TRBD2 (6 bases). The CDR3 runs 17 residues. Trimming took 1 base from V and 2 from J, leaving 18 bases between them. Germline V gene data show CDR1 as DFQATT and CDR2 as SNEGSKA (reference sequence).

The table lists this clonotype with a few counts. V usage is TRBV27 and J usage is TRBJ2-7; the match to TRBD2 covers 10 bases. With 6 bases clipped from V and 3 bases from J, the junction kept 5 bases outside the gene matches. Germline V CDR1 and CDR2: MNHEY, SMNVEV (reference sequence). The CDR3 covers 14 residues. CDR3 in amino acids: CASRAGLANYEQYF. Written as DNA, the CDR3 is TGTGCCAGCAGGGCGGGACTAGCGAACTACGAGCAGTACTTC.

This clonotype came up a few times. This sequence joins TRBV2 and TRBJ2-1; a possible D gene is TRBD2 (6 bases). The V end was cut by 9 bases, the J end by 3 bases, with 15 bases between. This CDR3 is built from 14 residues. Germline CDR1 reads SNHLY; CDR2 reads FYNNEI. The CDR3 loop is CASRPEGYYNEQFF. The CDR3 DNA reads TGTGCCAGTCGGCCGGAGGGGTACTACAATGAGCAGTTCTTC.

Comment on this clonotype: A junction end diverges from the germline sequence, so it may reflect a read error. This chain joins TRBV5-1 and TRBJ2-1, with 7 bases fitting TRBD1. Germline V lookup: CDR1 SGHRS, CDR2 YFSETQ. The CDR3 spans 15 residues. This chain's CDR3 is CASTHGAGGYNEHFF. The CDR3 coding sequence is TGCGCCAGCACGCATGGCGCAGGGGGATACAATGAGCACTTCTTC.

This clonotype was picked up many times. The chain joins TRBV28 to TRBJ2-7; D perhaps matches TRBD1 (5 bases). The CDR3 covers 12 residues. Germline values: CDR1 MDHEN, CDR2 SYDVKM. Trimming left V 3 bases short and J 4 bases short, with 7 bases between. Here the CDR3 DNA reads TGTGCCAGCAGTTTGACAGTATACGAGCAGTACTTC. Protein: CASSLTVYEQYF.

V gene TRBV28 combines with J gene TRBJ2-5; the D gene is possibly TRBD2 (6 bases). Between the trimmed V and J ends, which lost 6 bases and 4 bases, there was a span of 27 bases. Germline CDR1 is MDHEN and CDR2 is SYDVKM. CDR3 size: 18 residues. CDR3 nucleotide sequence: TGTGCCAGCAGCCGAGGAGGAGGAGGGAGGAGAAGAGGAGAGACCCAGTACTTC. Translation: CASSRGGGGRRRGETQYF.

This chain links TRBV29-1 with TRBJ2-5, with a tentative D call TRBD2 (5 bases). V was trimmed by 1 base and J by 4 bases, leaving 10 bases between them. Germline lookup yields CDR1 SQVTM and CDR2 ANQGSEA. The CDR3 runs 13 residues. CDR3 protein: CSVEVLVGETQYF. CDR3 bases: TGCAGCGTTGAAGTACTAGTAGGAGAGACCCAGTACTTC.

The CDR3 DNA follows: TGTGCCAGCAGTTACCAAGCACCTGACCAGTTCTTC. Protein: CASSYQAPDQFF. The V call is TRBV6-2 or TRBV6-3, the J call TRBJ2-1; no firm D call. The CDR3 length is 12 residues. The germline gives CDR1 MNHEY, CDR2 SVGEGT. Trimming left V 2 bases short and J 13 bases short, with 12 bases between.